The 15 T cell receptor beta chains reported below all come from one sample, sequenced in a study of T cell changes during pregnancy in multiple sclerosis. Using immunoSEQ multiplex PCR, the repertoire was profiled, and TCRdb retains in-frame clones only, with some absent. The sample shows just under 65,000 clones, about 92% of them seen only once. Here the sequenced sample was peripheral blood, taken in the second trimester of pregnancy. The receptors originated from a female donor in good health, enrolled as a control in a pregnancy study.

The V call is TRBV10-3, the J call TRBJ1-6; 7 bases agree with TRBD1. J lost 7 bases, V lost 8 bases, and 17 bases had no gene match. The CDR3 totals 17 residues. CDR1 is ENHRY, CDR2 SYGVKD, per germline. The CDR3 DNA follows: TGTGCCATCGGGGACAGTCAAGGATTGTCTGGAAATTCACCCCTCCACTTT. Protein product: CAIGDSQGLSGNSPLHF.

The chain employs TRBV19 and TRBJ1-1, with TRBD1 as a possible D gene (5 bases). Germline lookup yields CDR1 LNHDA and CDR2 SQIVND (reference sequence). This CDR3 spans 14 amino acids. V lost 4 bases to trimming and J lost 5 bases, with 14 bases between them. Here the CDR3 DNA reads TGTGCCAGTAGTACCAAAACTCAGGGAACTGAAGCTTTCTTT. Amino acid sequence: CASSTKTQGTEAFF.

CDR3 sequence: CASSYSTGREYGYTF. DNA for the CDR3: TGTGCCAGCAGTTACTCGACCGGGAGGGAGTATGGCTACACCTTC. The V and J genes are TRBV6-5 and TRBJ1-2; D is undetermined. Trimming removed 0 bases from V and 5 bases from J, with 13 bases in between. The germline V gene has CDR1 MNHEY and CDR2 SVGAGI. The CDR3 totals 15 residues.

This clone was seen only a few times. V and J are TRBV6-1 and TRBJ1-2, with D uncertain. Germline V gives CDR1 MNHNS, CDR2 SASEGT. Trimming removed 7 bases from V and 5 bases from J, with 11 bases in between. There are 12 residues in the CDR3. CDR3 residues: CASNNNWYGYTF. The CDR3 nucleotides read TGTGCCAGCAATAATAACTGGTATGGCTACACCTTC.

The chain joins TRBV5-4 to TRBJ2-7; 7 bases map to TRBD1. Germline trimming cut 0 bases from V and 0 bases from J; bases unmatched to any gene: 3. Germline lookup yields CDR1 SGHNT and CDR2 YYREEE (reference sequence). The CDR3 sequence is 15 residues long. CDR3 loop: CASSLGQGSSYEQYF. CDR3 coding DNA: TGTGCCAGCAGCTTGGGACAGGGAAGCTCCTACGAGCAGTACTTC. The full variable domain, with the rest looked up from reference TRBV5-4 and TRBJ2-7, is ETGVTQSPTHLIKTRGQQVTLRCSSQSGHNTVSWYQQALGQGPQFIFQYYREEENGRGNFPPRFSGLQFPNYSSELNVNALELDDSALYLCASSLGQGSSYEQYFGPGTRLTVT.

The V and J genes are TRBV18 and TRBJ1-1; TRBD1 aligns across 7 bases. V dropped 3 bases and J dropped 6; count of bases not matched to a gene: 4. The V gene's germline CDR1 is KGHSH and CDR2 LQKENI. CDR3 length: 13 amino acids. CDR3 bases: TGTGCCAGCTCACCCCGACAGGGAGCTGAAGCTTTCTTT. This translates into CASSPRQGAEAFF.

The chain joins TRBV7-2 to TRBJ2-5; D possibly corresponds to TRBD2 (6 bases). CDR1 and CDR2 from the germline V gene are SGHTA and FQGNSA. V lost 3 bases and J 5 bases, leaving 10 bases between the germline ends. The CDR3 spans 13 residues. CDR3 sequence reads: CASSFPGGETQYF. The CDR3 region has the DNA TGTGCCAGCAGCTTCCCCGGAGGGGAGACCCAGTACTTC. Looking up the rest from reference TRBV7-2 and TRBJ2-5 gives the full variable domain: GAGVSQSPSNKVTEKGKDVELRCDPISGHTALYWYRQSLGQGLEFLIYFQGNSAPDKSGLPSDRFSAERTGGSVSTLTIQRTQQEDSAVYLCASSFPGGETQYFGPGTRLLVL.

The rearrangement joins TRBV5-1 to TRBJ1-3; the match to TRBD1 covers 8 bases. This CDR3 has 14 amino acids. Trimming took 3 bases from V and 3 from J; bases not matched to a gene: 2. Germline V gives CDR1 SGHRS, CDR2 YFSETQ. CDR3 protein: CASSSGQGGNTIYF. CDR3 nucleotides: TGCGCCAGCAGCTCCGGACAGGGTGGAAACACCATATATTTT.

Remarks on this clone: One end of the junction does not line up with germline, which may come from a read error. The J gene is TRBJ2-7, the V gene TRBV7-8; D is perhaps TRBD1 (5 bases). CDR1 and CDR2 (germline): SGHVS, FQNEAQ. This CDR3 is 11 amino acids long. The CDR3 region has the DNA TGTGCCAGCAGCTTAGGGGGCACACCGAACTTC. It yields the protein CASSLGGTPNF. Filled out from reference TRBV7-8 and TRBJ2-7, the complete variable domain reads GAGVSQSPRYKVAKRGQDVALRCDPISGHVSLFWYQQALGQGPEFLTYFQNEAQLDKSGLPSDRFFAERPEGSVSTLKIQRTQQEDSAVYLCASSLGGTPNFGPGTRLTVT.

V is TRBV5-1 and J is TRBJ2-5; D is ambiguous. Deletions cut 0 bases from V and 7 bases from J, with 10 bases between. Germline V gives CDR1 SGHRS, CDR2 YFSETQ. The CDR3 consists of 13 residues. The CDR3 loop reads CASSLAEAATQYF. CDR3 sequence (DNA): TGCGCCAGCAGCTTGGCCGAGGCGGCGACCCAGTACTTC.

The J gene is TRBJ2-3, the V gene TRBV5-1; D is unclear. The length of the CDR3 is 16 residues. Germline V lookup: CDR1 SGHRS, CDR2 YFSETQ. Trimming took 4 bases from V and 4 from J, leaving 19 bases between them. The CDR3 bases are TGCGCCAGCAGCCCTGGTGGTGATTTTCGGGCAGATACGCAGTATTTT. This codes for CASSPGGDFRADTQYF. Full variable domain (outside the CDR3, taken from reference TRBV5-1 and TRBJ2-3): KAGVTQTPRYLIKTRGQQVTLSCSPISGHRSVSWYQQTPGQGLQFLFEYFSETQRNKGNFPGRFSGRQFSNSRSEMNVSTLELGDSALYLCASSPGGDFRADTQYFGPGTRLTVL.

The rearrangement joins TRBV28 to TRBJ1-5; a possible D gene is TRBD1 (6 bases). Germline CDR1 is MDHEN and CDR2 is SYDVKM. V lost 7 bases and J lost 0, with 22 bases in between. The CDR3 has 18 amino acids. CDR3 sequence (DNA): TGTGCCAGCAAGAGCTCGGGGGGCGACTTGTATAGCAATCAGCCCCAGCATTTT. Its translation is CASKSSGGDLYSNQPQHF.

The J gene is TRBJ1-2, the V gene TRBV5-1, with 9 bases fitting TRBD1. CDR1 is SGHRS and CDR2 is YFSETQ in the germline V gene. With V trimmed by 4 bases and J by 7 bases, 5 bases remained unmatched. There are 13 residues in the CDR3. The chain's CDR3 is CASSQQGAFGYTF. CDR3 in DNA: TGCGCCAGCAGCCAACAGGGGGCTTTTGGCTACACCTTC.

The V and J genes are TRBV5-1 and TRBJ2-5; D unclear. The V end was cut by 6 bases, the J end by 2 bases, with 11 bases between. The germline gives CDR1 SGHRS, CDR2 YFSETQ. The CDR3 has 13 residues. Here the CDR3 reads CASTTADQETQYF. CDR3 bases: TGCGCCAGCACAACGGCGGATCAAGAGACCCAGTACTTC.

This chain uses TRBV19 with TRBJ2-1; 8 positions match TRBD2. CDR1 LNHDA and CDR2 SQIVND come from the germline V gene (reference sequence). J gave up 4 bases and V 2 bases, and 4 bases lay outside the gene matches. This CDR3 region has 15 residues. CDR3 nucleotides: TGTGCCAGTAGTATAACTAGCGGAATGTACAATGAGCAGTTCTTC. Its protein is CASSITSGMYNEQFF.